This TCR beta chain is from a study of response to subunit inactivated influenza vaccine. TCRdb passed the RT-PCR reads through MiXCR, listing each CDR3 protein once. The data contain about 190,000 distinct CDR3 sequences, about an eighth of them singletons. CDR1 and CDR2 (germline): SGHTA, FQGNSA. Trimming left V 5 bases short and J 8 bases short, with 15 bases between. The CDR3 is 13 residues long. This receptor was identified in a man between 45 and 60 years old who received an inactivated influenza vaccine. The input for sequencing was CD8+ T cells sorted from PBMCs, taken 5 days after vaccination. The chain couples TRBV7-2 to TRBJ1-2, with D tentatively TRBD1 (6 bases). CDR3 in DNA: TGTGCCAGCAGCCCCGACAGGCGCTCGGGCTACACCTTC. It translates to CASSPDRRSGYTF.